The 10 T cell receptor beta chains listed next were all sequenced from one sample in a study of cytomegalovirus exposure and HLA in healthy donors. The PCR was carried out with 60 Vbeta primers and 13 Jbeta primers. Clones were read by immunoSEQ multiplex PCR, and TCRdb kept only the in-frame ones, dropping some. Here the sample spans over 85,000 clones, about 8% being singletons. The sequencing input was PBMCs. The receptors stem from a man aged 50-59 years in good health and CMV-seronegative.

This clone was found a few times. The identical CDR3 is also encoded by other nucleotide sequences in the sample. V gene TRBV27 combines with J gene TRBJ1-3, with D possibly being TRBD1 (5 bases). Germline V gene lookup returns CDR1 MNHEY and CDR2 SMNVEV (reference sequence). V lost 6 bases and J lost 0, with 12 bases in between. The CDR3 loop spans 15 amino acids. The chain's CDR3 is CASSLDSVSGNTIYF. For the CDR3, the DNA is TGTGCCAGCAGCTTAGACAGCGTCTCTGGAAACACCATATATTTT.

There are a few counts of this clone. The gene calls are TRBV5-4 and TRBJ1-1; 7 positions agree with TRBD1. There are 12 residues in the CDR3. The germline gives CDR1 SGHNT, CDR2 YYREEE (reference sequence). V lost 7 bases, J lost 0 bases, and 0 bases stayed unmatched. The CDR3 protein is CASGQVNTEAFF. CDR3 bases: TGTGCCAGCGGACAGGTGAACACTGAAGCTTTCTTT.

This clone was observed a few times. The V gene is TRBV28, the J gene TRBJ2-3; 7 positions match TRBD2. Germline V gene lookup returns CDR1 MDHEN and CDR2 SYDVKM. V gave up 2 bases and J gave up 0 bases; unmatched junction bases: 2. This CDR3 comprises 15 residues. The CDR3 region is CASSLPSGSTDTQYF. The CDR3 coding sequence is TGTGCCAGCAGTTTACCTAGCGGAAGCACAGATACGCAGTATTTT.

This sequence joins TRBV6-1 and TRBJ2-1, with 7 bases lining up with TRBD2. Germline assignment: CDR1 MNHNS and CDR2 SASEGT. V lost 2 bases to trimming and J lost 6 bases; unmatched junction nucleotides: 7. CDR3 length: 15 residues. For the CDR3, the DNA is TGTGCCAGCAGTGAATTGGGGGGGAGCTCCAATGAGCAGTTCTTC. This sequence encodes CASSELGGSSNEQFF.

This clone appeared a few times. The genes are TRBV28 and TRBJ1-4, with D possibly matching TRBD1 (5 bases). V gave up 6 bases and J gave up 7 bases, with 6 bases separating them. This CDR3 has 11 amino acids. Per the germline V gene, CDR1 is MDHEN and CDR2 is SYDVKM. The CDR3 region is CASRGGEKLFF. For the CDR3, the DNA is TGTGCCAGCAGGGGGGGTGAAAAACTGTTTTTT.

The chain uses TRBV4-1 and TRBJ2-7; 8 bases align to TRBD1. The CDR3 extends over 15 amino acids. With V trimmed by 2 bases and J by 1 base, 4 bases remained unmatched. Germline CDR1 MGHRA, CDR2 YSYEKL. CDR3 amino acids: CASSQYTGGSYEQYF. The CDR3 DNA is TGCGCCAGCAGCCAATACACAGGGGGGTCCTACGAGCAGTACTTC.

This clone was recorded a few times. This chain connects TRBV4-1 to TRBJ1-2; TRBD1 is a possible D gene (5 bases). With 0 bases removed from V and 4 bases from J, the gap between germline ends came to 15 bases. CDR1 MGHRA and CDR2 YSYEKL come from the germline V gene. This CDR3 comprises 16 residues. As DNA, the CDR3 is TGCGCCAGCAGCCAAGATGCTTCCCCAGGGCGCTATGGCTACACCTTC. Translating it yields CASSQDASPGRYGYTF.

The chain carries TRBV2 and TRBJ2-1, with TRBD2 matching 8 bases. The CDR3 runs 15 residues. Germline CDR1 reads SNHLY; CDR2 reads FYNNEI. With 6 bases clipped from V and 8 bases from J, the junction kept 12 bases outside the gene matches. Here the CDR3 DNA reads TGTGCCAGCAGGCCGGGACTAGGGACCTCGGATGAGCAGTTCTTC. It translates to CASRPGLGTSDEQFF.

The gene calls are TRBV19 and TRBJ2-1; a weak D match, TRBD1 (6 bases). CDR1 and CDR2 (germline): LNHDA, SQIVND (reference sequence). The CDR3 covers 12 residues. The ends were cut back, 4 bases at V and 5 bases at J, with 6 bases in the middle. CDR3 sequence (DNA): TGTGCCAGTAGTAGGACAGACAATGAGCAGTTCTTC. It yields the protein CASSRTDNEQFF.

The CDR3 reads CASSLGSTDGETQYF. The CDR3 coding sequence is TGCGCCAGCAGCTTAGGAAGTACTGACGGGGAGACCCAGTACTTC. The genes are TRBV5-1 and TRBJ2-5; no reliable D call. This CDR3 comprises 15 residues. The germline CDR1 and CDR2 sequences are SGHRS and YFSETQ. V gave up 2 bases and J gave up 5 bases, with 16 bases separating them.